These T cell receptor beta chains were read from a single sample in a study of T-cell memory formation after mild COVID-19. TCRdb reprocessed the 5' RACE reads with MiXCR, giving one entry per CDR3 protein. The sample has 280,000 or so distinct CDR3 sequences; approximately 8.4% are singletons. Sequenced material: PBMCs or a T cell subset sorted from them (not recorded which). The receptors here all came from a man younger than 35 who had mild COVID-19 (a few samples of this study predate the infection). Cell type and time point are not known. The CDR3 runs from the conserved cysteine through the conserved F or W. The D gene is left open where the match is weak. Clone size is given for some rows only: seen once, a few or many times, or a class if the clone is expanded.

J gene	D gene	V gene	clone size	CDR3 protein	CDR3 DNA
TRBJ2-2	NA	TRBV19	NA	CASSYRPPNTGELFF	TGTGCCAGTAGCTACAGGCCCCCGAACACCGGGGAGCTGTTTTTT
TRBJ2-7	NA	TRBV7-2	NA	CASSEQGYSYEQYF	TGTGCCAGCAGCGAGCAGGGGTATAGCTACGAGCAGTACTTC
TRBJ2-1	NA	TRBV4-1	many	CASSQDAQGGYNEQFF	TGCGCCAGCAGCCAAGATGCCCAGGGGGGGTACAATGAGCAGTTCTTC
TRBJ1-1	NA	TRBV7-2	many	CASSSQGTEAFF	TGTGCCAGCAGCTCCCAGGGGACTGAAGCTTTCTTT
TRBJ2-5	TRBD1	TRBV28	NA	CASGGQEPIRETQYF	TGTGCCAGCGGGGGACAGGAACCCATTCGGGAGACCCAGTACTTC
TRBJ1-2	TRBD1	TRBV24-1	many	CATSVHRGRSFYGYTF	TGTGCCACCAGTGTCCACAGGGGGCGAAGCTTCTATGGCTACACCTTC
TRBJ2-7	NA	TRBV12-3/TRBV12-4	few	CASSLKGYEQYF	TGTGCCAGCAGTTTGAAGGGATACGAGCAGTACTTC
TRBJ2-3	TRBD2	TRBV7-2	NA	CASIRDAGGPIDTQYF	TGTGCCAGCATCCGGGATGCGGGGGGCCCCATAGATACGCAGTATTTT
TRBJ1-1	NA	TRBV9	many	CASSVEIGGTEAFF	TGTGCCAGCAGCGTAGAGATAGGGGGTACTGAAGCTTTCTTT
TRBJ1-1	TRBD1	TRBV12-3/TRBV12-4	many	CASTGGTGISEAFF	TGTGCCAGCACGGGCGGGACAGGGATATCTGAAGCTTTCTTT
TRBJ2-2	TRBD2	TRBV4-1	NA	CASSQDPGLAGELFF	TGCGCCAGCAGCCAAGACCCGGGACTAGCCGGGGAGCTGTTTTTT
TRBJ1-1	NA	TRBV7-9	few	CASSPPGRGNTEAFF	TGTGCCAGCAGCCCCCCGGGACGGGGGAACACTGAAGCTTTCTTT
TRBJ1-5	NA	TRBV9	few	CASSVGRGGNQPQHF	TGTGCCAGCAGCGTAGGCCGGGGCGGCAATCAGCCCCAGCATTTT
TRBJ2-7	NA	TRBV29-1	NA	CSVVQSYEQYF	TGCAGCGTTGTACAGTCCTACGAGCAGTACTTC
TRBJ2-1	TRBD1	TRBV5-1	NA	CASSVPGQGIDEQFF	TGCGCCAGCAGCGTGCCGGGACAGGGGATCGATGAGCAGTTCTTC
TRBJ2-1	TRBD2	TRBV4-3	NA	CASSQAPAGVYNEQFF	TGCGCCAGCAGCCAAGCTCCCGCGGGGGTCTACAATGAGCAGTTCTTC
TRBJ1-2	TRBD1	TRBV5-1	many	CASSPGQGEGYTF	TGCGCCAGCAGCCCGGGACAGGGTGAGGGCTACACCTTC
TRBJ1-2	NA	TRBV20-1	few	CSAEKPGVNYGYTF	TGCAGTGCCGAAAAGCCAGGGGTGAACTATGGCTACACCTTC
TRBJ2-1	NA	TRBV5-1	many	CASSLDINEQFF	TGCGCCAGCAGCTTGGACATCAATGAGCAGTTCTTC
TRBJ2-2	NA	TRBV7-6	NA	CASSLRPTTNTGELFF	TGTGCCAGCAGCTTAAGACCCACTACGAACACCGGGGAGCTGTTTTTT
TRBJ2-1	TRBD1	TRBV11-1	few	CASSSWDRYNEQFF	TGTGCCAGCAGCTCCTGGGACAGATACAATGAGCAGTTCTTC
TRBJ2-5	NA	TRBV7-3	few	CASSSGTLETQYF	TGTGCCAGCAGCTCCGGGACGTTGGAGACCCAGTACTTC
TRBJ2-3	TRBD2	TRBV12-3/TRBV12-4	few	CASSLATSDSTDTQYF	TGTGCCAGCAGTTTAGCGACTAGCGATAGCACAGATACGCAGTATTTT
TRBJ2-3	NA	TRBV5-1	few	CASSLGAIPADTQYF	TGCGCCAGCAGCTTGGGAGCTATTCCGGCAGATACGCAGTATTTT
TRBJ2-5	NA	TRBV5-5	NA	CASSLVPYQETQYF	TGTGCCAGCAGCTTGGTTCCGTACCAAGAGACCCAGTACTTC
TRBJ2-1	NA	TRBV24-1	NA	CATSDIAERGGQFF	TGTGCCACCAGTGACATAGCGGAGAGAGGTGGGCAGTTCTTC
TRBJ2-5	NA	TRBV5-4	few	CASNRRDPGGTQYF	TGTGCCAGCAACCGCCGGGACCCTGGGGGGACCCAGTACTTC
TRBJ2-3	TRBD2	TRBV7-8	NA	CASSRFSGGITDTQYF	TGTGCCAGCAGCCGATTTAGCGGGGGGATCACAGATACGCAGTATTTT
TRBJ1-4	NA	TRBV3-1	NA	CASSQGLPRTEKLFF	TGTGCCAGCAGCCAAGGACTTCCCCGCACTGAAAAACTGTTTTTT
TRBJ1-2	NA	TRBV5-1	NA	CASFQGIGYGYTF	TGCGCCTCCTTCCAGGGGATCGGCTATGGCTACACCTTC
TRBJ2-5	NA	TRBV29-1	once	CSVVQGGMGETQYF	TGCAGCGTCGTACAGGGGGGGATGGGCGAGACCCAGTACTTC
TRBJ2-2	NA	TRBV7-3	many	CASSLSYTGELFF	TGTGCCAGCAGCCTTAGTTACACCGGGGAGCTGTTTTTT
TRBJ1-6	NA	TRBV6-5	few	CASRGRSLHF	TGTGCCAGCAGGGGTAGATCCCTCCACTTT
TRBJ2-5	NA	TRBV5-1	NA	CASSLARRGEETQYF	TGCGCCAGCAGCTTGGCCAGGCGGGGTGAGGAGACCCAGTACTTC
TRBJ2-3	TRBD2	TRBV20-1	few	CSARPWTSDPTDTQYF	TGCAGTGCTAGGCCGTGGACTAGCGACCCCACAGATACGCAGTATTTT
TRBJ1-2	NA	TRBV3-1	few	CASSFGQSHYGYTF	TGTGCCAGCAGCTTTGGACAGTCCCACTATGGCTACACCTTC
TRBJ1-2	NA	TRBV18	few	CASSPDQGSNYGYTF	TGTGCCAGCTCACCAGATCAGGGATCTAACTATGGCTACACCTTC
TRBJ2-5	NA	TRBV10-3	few	CAIREGQIETQYF	TGTGCCATTAGGGAAGGACAGATAGAGACCCAGTACTTC
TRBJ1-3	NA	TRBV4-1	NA	CASSQGNPGFNSGNTIYF	TGCGCCAGCAGCCAAGGAAACCCCGGCTTCAATTCTGGAAACACCATATATTTT
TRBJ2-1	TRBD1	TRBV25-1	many	CATKDRGVYNEQFF	TGTGCCACAAAGGACAGGGGGGTCTACAATGAGCAGTTCTTC
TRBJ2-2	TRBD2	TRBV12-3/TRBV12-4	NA	CASNLAGEVPGELFF	TGTGCCAGCAATTTGGCGGGGGAGGTGCCCGGGGAGCTGTTTTTT
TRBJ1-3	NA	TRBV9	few	CASSSRTAGNTIYF	TGTGCCAGCAGCTCTAGGACAGCTGGAAACACCATATATTTT
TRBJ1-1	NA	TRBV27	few	CASSPMSLGGRAFF	TGTGCCAGCAGTCCTATGTCACTTGGAGGAAGGGCTTTCTTT
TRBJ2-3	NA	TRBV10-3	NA	CAISLDPTDTQYF	TGTGCCATCAGCCTAGACCCCACAGATACGCAGTATTTT
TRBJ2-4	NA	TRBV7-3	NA	CASSRQSGDIQYF	TGTGCCAGCAGTCGTCAGAGTGGTGACATTCAGTACTTC
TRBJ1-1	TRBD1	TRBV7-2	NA	CASSATGGFEAFF	TGTGCCAGCAGCGCAACAGGGGGCTTTGAAGCTTTCTTT
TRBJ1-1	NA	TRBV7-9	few	CASSFRQIATEAFF	TGTGCCAGCAGCTTTAGGCAGATCGCCACTGAAGCTTTCTTT
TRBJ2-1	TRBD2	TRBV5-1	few	CASSLGTSVSYNEQFF	TGCGCCAGCAGCTTGGGGACTAGCGTCTCCTACAATGAGCAGTTCTTC
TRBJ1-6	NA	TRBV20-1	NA	CSARSLAGVDSPLHF	TGCAGTGCTAGATCGCTTGCGGGGGTAGATTCACCCCTCCACTTT
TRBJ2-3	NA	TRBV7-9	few	CASSPAPGLLTDTQYF	TGTGCCAGCAGCCCGGCGCCGGGACTCCTCACAGATACGCAGTATTTT
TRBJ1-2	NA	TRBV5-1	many	CASSLEGAEGYTF	TGCGCCAGCAGCTTGGAAGGCGCGGAAGGCTACACCTTC
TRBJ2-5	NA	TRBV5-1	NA	CANARTPQETQYF	TGCGCCAACGCACGGACTCCCCAAGAGACCCAGTACTTC
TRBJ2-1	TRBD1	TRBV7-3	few	CASSLDRDYNEQFF	TGTGCCAGCAGCCTCGACAGGGATTACAATGAGCAGTTCTTC